The present T cell receptor (beta chain) was sequenced within a study of technical replicates of blood from several donors (dated by TCRdb to about 2017). Note on this clone: The target of this receptor is not known. Nothing much larger sits one base from this clone, and base qualities are not available. Other DNA sequences in this specimen translate into the identical CDR3.

Trimming accounts for 5 bases at V and 4 bases at J, while the number of junction bases matched to no gene is 1. Sequences LNHDA (CDR1) and SQIVND (CDR2) are obtained from the germline V gene (reference sequence). Including cysteine and phenylalanine, the CDR3 has 13 amino acids. The kept DNA is CDR3 alone, 39 bases in frame from the first base. Receptor libraries were prepared by the immunoSEQ multiplex PCR assay. TCRdb re-hosts the immuneACCESS table, in-frame sequences only. Its copies lack some clones; in the studies checked, an unresolved V gene accounts for under half of them, and the cause for the rest is not known. The sample data list over 85,000 clones, and roughly 93% of these were observed just once. The ten largest clones add up to more than 0.2% of the sample.

The TCR originated in a human donor in good health. Sequenced: T cells isolated from PBMCs. The V gene is TRBV19 and the J gene is TRBJ1-5, with 8 bases matching TRBD1. The nucleotide sequence reads TGTGCCAGTAGTCGACAGGGGAATCAGCCCCAGCATTTT. Translation gives CASSRQGNQPQHF.